Listed below are T cell receptor beta chains from one sample, sequenced in a study of Ad26.COV2.S vaccination and SARS-CoV-2 variants. Profiled with immunoSEQ multiplex PCR; TCRdb holds only in-frame clones, not every one. The sample yields more than 250,000 clones, about 90% seen once. The material sequenced was peripheral blood, taken in a trial of Ad26.COV2.S vaccine versus placebo. These receptors were obtained from a person between 18 and 60 years old who received the Ad26.COV2.S COVID-19 vaccine or a placebo. Each CDR3 is given with its conserved first and last residue. A D gene is named only where the DNA matches it firmly. Clone sizes are given selectively: once, few, many, or a class where the clone is expanded.

abundance: .; d_gene: TRBD1; j_gene: TRBJ1-6; v_gene: TRBV7-3; CDR3aa: CASSLNPGGDSPLHF; CDR3nt: TGTGCCAGCAGCTTAAATCCAGGGGGGGATTCACCCCTCCACTTT
abundance: .; d_gene: TRBD1; j_gene: TRBJ1-1; v_gene: TRBV7-6; CDR3aa: CASRQQGVGTEAFF; CDR3nt: TGTGCCAGCAGACAACAGGGGGTGGGCACTGAAGCTTTCTTT
abundance: .; d_gene: TRBD1; j_gene: TRBJ2-7; v_gene: TRBV29-1; CDR3aa: CSVETGTGDRQQYF; CDR3nt: TGCAGCGTTGAAACCGGGACAGGGGACCGCCAGCAGTACTTC
abundance: once; d_gene: .; j_gene: TRBJ1-2; v_gene: TRBV5-4; CDR3aa: CASSEAPETRGGYTF; CDR3nt: TGTGCCAGCAGCGAGGCGCCTGAGACACGGGGCGGCTACACCTTC
abundance: .; d_gene: TRBD2; j_gene: TRBJ2-1; v_gene: TRBV10-1; CDR3aa: CASSELAGEGRMEQFF; CDR3nt: TGCGCCAGCAGTGAGTTGGCGGGGGAAGGTAGGATGGAGCAGTTCTTC
abundance: once; d_gene: .; j_gene: TRBJ1-1; v_gene: TRBV14; CDR3aa: CASSPFGVWNTEAFF; CDR3nt: TGTGCCAGCAGCCCCTTCGGGGTCTGGAACACTGAAGCTTTCTTT
abundance: .; d_gene: .; j_gene: TRBJ2-1; v_gene: TRBV12-3/TRBV12-4; CDR3aa: CASSKDIINEQFF; CDR3nt: TGTGCCAGCAGTAAGGACATAATCAATGAGCAGTTCTTC
abundance: .; d_gene: .; j_gene: TRBJ1-5; v_gene: TRBV28; CDR3aa: CASSLGENHQPQHF; CDR3nt: TGTGCCAGCAGTTTAGGAGAGAATCATCAGCCCCAGCATTTT
abundance: few; d_gene: .; j_gene: TRBJ2-5; v_gene: TRBV18; CDR3aa: CASSENRAETQYF; CDR3nt: TGTGCCAGTTCCGAAAACAGGGCAGAGACCCAGTACTTC
abundance: once; d_gene: .; j_gene: TRBJ1-2; v_gene: TRBV7-2; CDR3aa: CASSLGFNGYTF; CDR3nt: TGTGCCAGCAGCTTAGGGTTTAATGGCTACACCTTC
abundance: .; d_gene: .; j_gene: TRBJ1-2; v_gene: TRBV18; CDR3aa: CASSPGRGNYGYTF; CDR3nt: TGTGCCAGCTCACCAGGTCGGGGAAACTATGGCTACACCTTC
abundance: .; d_gene: .; j_gene: TRBJ1-4; v_gene: TRBV5-6; CDR3aa: CASSNNEKLFF; CDR3nt: TGTGCCAGCAGCAATAATGAAAAACTGTTTTTT
abundance: .; d_gene: .; j_gene: TRBJ1-1; v_gene: TRBV6-2/TRBV6-3; CDR3aa: CASSYRANTEAFF; CDR3nt: TGTGCCAGCAGTTACAGGGCGAACACTGAAGCTTTCTTT
abundance: .; d_gene: .; j_gene: TRBJ1-6; v_gene: TRBV28; CDR3aa: CASSYDGSSPLHF; CDR3nt: TGTGCCAGCTCCTACGACGGGAGTTCACCCCTCCACTTT
abundance: once; d_gene: .; j_gene: TRBJ2-2; v_gene: TRBV19; CDR3aa: CASTYAGLGTGELFF; CDR3nt: TGTGCCAGCACCTATGCAGGGTTGGGCACCGGGGAGCTGTTTTTT
abundance: once; d_gene: .; j_gene: TRBJ1-4; v_gene: TRBV6-1; CDR3aa: CASSEAPSMDEKLFF; CDR3nt: TGTGCCAGCAGTGAAGCTCCGTCGATGGATGAAAAACTGTTTTTT
abundance: .; d_gene: .; j_gene: TRBJ2-1; v_gene: TRBV5-1; CDR3aa: CASRIGGSDNEQFF; CDR3nt: TGCGCCAGCCGCATTGGAGGGAGCGACAATGAGCAGTTCTTC
abundance: .; d_gene: TRBD2; j_gene: TRBJ2-2; v_gene: TRBV5-1; CDR3aa: CASSLAASGTNTGELFF; CDR3nt: TGCGCCAGCAGCTTGGCGGCTAGCGGAACGAACACCGGGGAGCTGTTTTTT
abundance: .; d_gene: .; j_gene: TRBJ1-2; v_gene: TRBV3-1/TRBV3-2; CDR3aa: CASSQGPPGNYGYTF; CDR3nt: TGTGCCAGCAGCCAAGGGCCCCCTGGGAACTATGGCTACACCTTC
abundance: .; d_gene: .; j_gene: TRBJ1-2; v_gene: TRBV2; CDR3aa: CASRKGSTNYGYTF; CDR3nt: TGTGCCAGCAGAAAGGGATCCACTAACTATGGCTACACCTTC
abundance: few; d_gene: TRBD2; j_gene: TRBJ2-2; v_gene: TRBV5-1; CDR3aa: CASSLSPLAGGGTGELFF; CDR3nt: TGCGCCAGCAGCTTGTCGCCCCTAGCGGGAGGGGGCACCGGGGAGCTGTTTTTT
abundance: .; d_gene: TRBD2; j_gene: TRBJ2-1; v_gene: TRBV7-6; CDR3aa: CASSRRPSGRAYNEQFF; CDR3nt: TGTGCCAGCAGCCGCCGACCTAGCGGGAGGGCCTACAATGAGCAGTTCTTC
abundance: .; d_gene: .; j_gene: TRBJ1-1; v_gene: TRBV7-2; CDR3aa: CASSAARQQAFF; CDR3nt: TGTGCCAGCAGCGCCGCCAGGCAACAAGCTTTCTTT
abundance: .; d_gene: .; j_gene: TRBJ2-2; v_gene: TRBV20-1; CDR3aa: CSAPEMGELFF; CDR3nt: TGCAGTGCTCCTGAGATGGGGGAGCTGTTTTTT